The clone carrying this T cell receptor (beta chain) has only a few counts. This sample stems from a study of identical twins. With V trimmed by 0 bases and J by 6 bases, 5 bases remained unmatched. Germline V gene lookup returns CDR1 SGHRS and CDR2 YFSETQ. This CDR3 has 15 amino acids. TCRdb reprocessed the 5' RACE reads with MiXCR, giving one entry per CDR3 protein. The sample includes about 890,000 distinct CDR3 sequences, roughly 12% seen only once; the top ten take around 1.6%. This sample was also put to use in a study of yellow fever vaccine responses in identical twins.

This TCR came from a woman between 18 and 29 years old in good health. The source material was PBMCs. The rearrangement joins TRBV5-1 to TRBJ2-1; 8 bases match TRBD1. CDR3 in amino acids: CASSLDRGESNEQFF. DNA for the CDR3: TGCGCCAGCAGCTTGGACAGGGGGGAGAGCAATGAGCAGTTCTTC.